One TCR beta chain is described in this entry. Its antigen is not identified. Produced via immunoSEQ multiplex PCR; TCRdb's table is partial and in-frame only. The data show roughly 100,000 clones, with approximately 90% seen just once and less than 1% held by the top ten. This specimen belongs to a study of OX40 agonist ivuxolimab in advanced cancers. Study-wide points: Clonal expansion in partial responders at 0.1-3.0 mg/kg ranked among the lowest. More expanded clones were found, on average, in CD8+ than in CD4+ T cells.

V was clipped by 2 bases and J by 5 bases; unmatched bases: 4. Germline V gene sequence: CDR1 SGHTA, CDR2 FQGTGA. CDR3 size: 15 residues. The chain employs TRBV7-3 and TRBJ2-5; 11 nucleotides match TRBD1. This TCR was recovered from an adult with an advanced solid tumor such as melanoma, head and neck, liver or kidney cancer. The starting material was CD4+ or CD8+ T cells sorted from blood, obtained in a trial of the OX40 agonist ivuxolimab. The CDR3 DNA is TGTGCCAGCAGCTTATCCCGGGACAGGGGGGAGACCCAGTACTTC. This codes for CASSLSRDRGETQYF.